One and the same sample provided the 30 T cell receptor beta chains below, sequenced in a study of tumor-infiltrating lymphocytes in localized non-small cell lung cancer. The method was immunoSEQ multiplex PCR; TCRdb's version includes in-frame clones alone and lacks a portion of them. Of around 15,000 clones in the sample, 80% were seen once. The sample taken for sequencing was uninvolved lung tissue not adjacent to the tumor. These TCRs come from a human donor with non-small cell lung cancer.

This rearrangement joins TRBV11-2 to TRBJ2-3; no clear D. Trimming cost V 7 bases and J 2 bases, with 7 bases left between them. This CDR3 is built from 12 residues. Germline loops: CDR1 SGHAT, CDR2 FQNNGV. The CDR3 region has the DNA TGTGCCAGCACCGAAGACACAGATACGCAGTATTTT. Its translation is CASTEDTDTQYF.

The chain recombines TRBV5-1 with TRBJ2-1; tentatively, D is TRBD1 (5 bases). Germline V gives CDR1 SGHRS, CDR2 YFSETQ. CDR3 length: 15 residues. The V and J ends lost 0 bases and 7 bases respectively, with 14 bases between them. The CDR3 DNA reads TGCGCCAGCAGCTTGGGTCCAGGGAACCTGAATGAGCAGTTCTTC. This sequence encodes CASSLGPGNLNEQFF.

The chain uses TRBV29-1 and TRBJ2-2; D possibly corresponds to TRBD2 (5 bases). Deletions cut 3 bases from V and 1 base from J, with 9 bases between. Germline V gene lookup returns CDR1 SQVTM and CDR2 ANQGSEA. The CDR3 runs to 14 residues. The CDR3 protein is CSVEASLNTGELFF. The CDR3 DNA is TGCAGCGTTGAGGCTAGCCTGAACACCGGGGAGCTGTTTTTT.

This rearrangement joins TRBV18 to TRBJ1-1; possible D gene TRBD1, 6 bases. The V gene lost 5 bases and the J gene lost 5 bases, with 12 bases spanning the gap. The germline V gene encodes CDR1 KGHSH and CDR2 LQKENI. CDR3 length equals 13 residues. CDR3 nucleotide sequence: TGTGCCAGCTCAGGGGATCAGGGGACTGAAGCTTTCTTT. Its translation is CASSGDQGTEAFF.

J is TRBJ2-7 and V is TRBV28; D possibly corresponds to TRBD2 (6 bases). Germline CDR1 reads MDHEN; CDR2 reads SYDVKM. With 7 bases removed from V and 3 bases from J, the gap between germline ends came to 13 bases. This CDR3 is built from 13 residues. CDR3 nucleotides: TGTGCCAGCAATCCCGGGGGACTCTACGAGCAGTACTTC. It codes for CASNPGGLYEQYF.

This clone occurred once. The V gene is TRBV11-2, the J gene TRBJ2-2; D is possibly TRBD1 or TRBD2 (7 bases each). The CDR3 sequence is 16 residues long. Trimming stripped 2 bases from V and 1 base from J, with 11 bases between. The germline V gene has CDR1 SGHAT and CDR2 FQNNGV. CDR3 loop: CASSLSGTVNTGELFF. In DNA form, the CDR3 reads TGTGCCAGCAGCTTAAGCGGGACAGTGAACACCGGGGAGCTGTTTTTT.

The gene calls are TRBV5-1 and TRBJ1-3; D may be TRBD1 (6 bases). V lost 4 bases and J 10 bases, leaving 15 bases between the germline ends. The CDR3 is made up of 13 amino acids. Per germline, CDR1 SGHRS and CDR2 YFSETQ. CDR3: CASSADSLGTIYF. As DNA, the CDR3 is TGCGCCAGCAGCGCGGACAGCCTGGGAACCATATATTTT. Full variable domain (rest looked up from reference TRBV5-1 and TRBJ1-3): KAGVTQTPRYLIKTRGQQVTLSCSPISGHRSVSWYQQTPGQGLQFLFEYFSETQRNKGNFPGRFSGRQFSNSRSEMNVSTLELGDSALYLCASSADSLGTIYFGEGSWLTVV.

This rearrangement joins TRBV30 to TRBJ1-1; D ambiguous. The CDR3 runs to 17 residues. Germline CDR1 reads GTSNPN; CDR2 reads SVGIG (reference sequence). V gave up 4 bases and J gave up 0 bases, with 21 bases separating them. CDR3 sequence: CAWTPSKGKFMNTEAFF. The CDR3 DNA reads as TGTGCCTGGACCCCCTCGAAGGGTAAATTTATGAACACTGAAGCTTTCTTT.

This clone was recorded a few times. CDR3 DNA sequence: TGTGCCAGTAGTATCCGGGGGGCGCGCACTGAAGCTTTCTTT. This translates into CASSIRGARTEAFF. The V call is TRBV19, the J call TRBJ1-1; the D gene is possibly TRBD1 (6 bases). Germline V gene lookup returns CDR1 LNHDA and CDR2 SQIVND (reference sequence). The germline V and J ends were trimmed by 3 bases and 4 bases, with 12 bases remaining between them. The CDR3 spans 14 residues. The full variable domain, completed using reference TRBV19 and TRBJ1-1, is DGGITQSPKYLFRKEGQNVTLSCEQNLNHDAMYWYRQDPGQGLRLIYYSQIVNDFQKGDIAEGYSVSREKKESFPLTVTSAQKNPTAFYLCASSIRGARTEAFFGQGTRLTVV.

This clone appeared once. The rearrangement joins TRBV5-1 to TRBJ2-5; 8 nucleotides match TRBD1. The CDR3 is made up of 15 amino acids. V shed 5 bases, J shed 3 bases, and the junction held 9 bases outside the gene matches. Per the germline V gene, CDR1 is SGHRS and CDR2 is YFSETQ. The CDR3 protein is CASSFAGTGEETQYF. The CDR3, as DNA: TGCGCCAGCAGTTTCGCCGGGACAGGTGAAGAGACCCAGTACTTC.

V gene TRBV4-2 combines with J gene TRBJ2-3; the D gene could be TRBD1 or TRBD2 (5 bases each). Germline V lookup: CDR1 LGHNA, CDR2 YNFKEQ. Trimming removed 1 base at V and 3 bases at J, with 14 bases between. This CDR3 has 16 amino acids. The CDR3 loop reads CASSQARGAITDTQYF. The CDR3 nucleotides read TGTGCCAGCAGCCAAGCCCGGGGCGCTATTACAGATACGCAGTATTTT.

The gene calls are TRBV14 and TRBJ2-2, with TRBD2 as a possible D gene (6 bases). Germline CDR1 is SGHDN and CDR2 is FVKESK. The CDR3 loop spans 17 amino acids. The V and J ends lost 0 bases and 3 bases respectively, with 14 bases between them. CDR3 coding DNA: TGTGCCAGCAGCCAAGATTCAACGGGAGCGTACACCGGGGAGCTGTTTTTT. Protein sequence: CASSQDSTGAYTGELFF.

This clone was recorded only once. The chain is built from TRBV25-1 and TRBJ2-7, with a weak D call TRBD2 (6 bases). Per the germline V gene, CDR1 is MGHDK and CDR2 is SYGVNS. Trimming left V 4 bases short and J 7 bases short, with 20 bases between. The CDR3 is made up of 15 amino acids. This chain's CDR3 is CASSALPPGSLEQYF. The CDR3 nucleotides read TGTGCCAGCAGTGCCCTCCCCCCCGGGAGCCTAGAGCAGTACTTC.

This rearrangement joins TRBV6-5 to TRBJ2-3; a weak D match, TRBD2 (6 bases). Germline CDR1 MNHEY, CDR2 SVGAGI. The CDR3 totals 16 residues. Trimming cost V 4 bases and J 0 bases, with 14 bases left between them. CDR3 sequence: CASSWRAGTSTDTQYF. The CDR3 DNA reads as TGTGCCAGCAGTTGGAGAGCGGGCACGAGCACAGATACGCAGTATTTT.

The gene calls are TRBV5-1 and TRBJ1-1; 9 bases are shared with TRBD1. Germline CDR1 reads SGHRS; CDR2 reads YFSETQ. This CDR3 spans 16 amino acids. V trimming: 6 bases; J trimming: 0 bases; junction bases outside the gene matches: 9. CDR3 bases: TGCGCCAGCACCCCGGACAGGGGATCTTTGAACACTGAAGCTTTCTTT. Translation: CASTPDRGSLNTEAFF. Full variable domain (remainder filled in from reference TRBV5-1 and TRBJ1-1): KAGVTQTPRYLIKTRGQQVTLSCSPISGHRSVSWYQQTPGQGLQFLFEYFSETQRNKGNFPGRFSGRQFSNSRSEMNVSTLELGDSALYLCASTPDRGSLNTEAFFGQGTRLTVV.

The J gene is TRBJ2-3, the V gene TRBV28, with 7 bases that match TRBD1. Germline V lookup: CDR1 MDHEN, CDR2 SYDVKM. V lost 6 bases, J lost 7 bases, and 4 bases stayed unmatched. The CDR3 runs 12 residues. CDR3 DNA: TGTGCCAGCAGCTACAGGGGAAATACGCAGTATTTT. The encoded protein is CASSYRGNTQYF.

The chain carries TRBV5-1 and TRBJ1-2; D is ambiguous. Germline V gene sequence: CDR1 SGHRS, CDR2 YFSETQ. The CDR3 spans 14 residues. The germline V and J ends were trimmed by 2 bases and 2 bases, with 10 bases remaining between them. CDR3 nucleotide sequence: TGCGCCAGCAGCTTCTCCGGGCCCAACTATGGCTACACCTTC. Its translation: CASSFSGPNYGYTF.

The chain links TRBV19 to TRBJ2-7; 7 positions match TRBD1. CDR1 and CDR2 from the germline V gene are LNHDA and SQIVND (reference sequence). Trimming removed 4 bases from V and 4 bases from J; junction bases left unmatched: 10. The CDR3 extends over 15 amino acids. CDR3 residues: CASSKDGRGTYEQYF. The CDR3 bases are TGTGCCAGTAGTAAGGACGGCAGGGGGACATACGAGCAGTACTTC.

The chain is built from TRBV4-1 and TRBJ1-1, with D possibly being TRBD1 (5 bases). Looked up from germline, CDR1 is MGHRA and CDR2 is YSYEKL. V lost 6 bases and J lost 1, with 15 bases in between. The length of the CDR3 is 15 residues. CDR3 in amino acids: CASRIFGTGNTEAFF. CDR3 bases: TGCGCCAGCAGAATATTTGGGACCGGGAACACTGAAGCTTTCTTT.

The chain is built from TRBV4-2 and TRBJ2-7, with 10 bases identical to TRBD2. This CDR3 has 15 residues. J gave up 3 bases and V 1 base, and 3 bases lay outside the gene matches. The germline CDR1 and CDR2 sequences are LGHNA and YNFKEQ. CDR3 sequence reads: CASSQASGRDYEQYF. The CDR3 DNA follows: TGTGCCAGCAGCCAAGCTAGCGGGAGAGACTACGAGCAGTACTTC.

The chain employs TRBV13 and TRBJ2-1, with D tentatively TRBD1 (6 bases). From germline, CDR1 is PRHDT and CDR2 FYEKMQ (reference sequence). There are 15 residues in the CDR3. Trimming shortened V by 3 bases and J by 0 bases, and 9 bases separated the two germline ends. The DNA for the CDR3 is TGTGCCAGCAGCTTCCGGACAGCCTCCTACAATGAGCAGTTCTTC. Protein: CASSFRTASYNEQFF.

This clone was counted once. The V and J genes are TRBV4-1 and TRBJ1-4; D is possibly TRBD1 (5 bases). The V and J ends lost 0 bases and 7 bases respectively, with 18 bases between them. The CDR3 covers 17 residues. CDR1 is MGHRA and CDR2 is YSYEKL in the germline V gene. The CDR3 bases are TGCGCCAGCAGCCAAGACCCAATAGCCGCGGGGGGTGAAAAACTGTTTTTT. Encoded protein: CASSQDPIAAGGEKLFF.

The chain is built from TRBV5-5 and TRBJ2-1; no clear D gene. The CDR3 covers 12 residues. The germline V gene has CDR1 SGHKS and CDR2 YYEKEE (reference sequence). V shed 5 bases and J shed 7 bases, with 10 bases lying between them. The CDR3: CASSLQVNEQFF. The CDR3 region has the DNA TGTGCCAGCAGTTTACAAGTTAATGAGCAGTTCTTC.

The rearrangement joins TRBV5-1 to TRBJ2-5; D is uncertain. CDR3 length equals 15 residues. Germline CDR1 SGHRS, CDR2 YFSETQ. V shed 0 bases and J shed 0 bases, with 9 bases lying between them. The CDR3 protein is CASSLVPAYQETQYF. CDR3 bases: TGCGCCAGCAGCTTGGTTCCAGCGTACCAAGAGACCCAGTACTTC.

The V and J genes are TRBV6-1 and TRBJ2-5; D is unresolved. V lost 1 base, J lost 1 base, and 10 bases lay in between. The germline V gene encodes CDR1 MNHNS and CDR2 SASEGT. The CDR3 is 15 amino acids. CDR3 in DNA: TGTGCCAGCAGTGAAGTTACAATCCCCCAAGAGACCCAGTACTTC. Its translation: CASSEVTIPQETQYF.

CDR3 sequence reads: CATSREGGTGGNTQYF. Written as DNA, the CDR3 is TGTGCCACCAGCAGAGAGGGGGGAACAGGGGGCAATACGCAGTATTTT. This chain uses TRBV15 with TRBJ2-3; TRBD1 agrees at 9 bases. The V and J ends lost 0 bases and 7 bases, in that order; junction bases with no gene match: 8. The germline CDR1 and CDR2 sequences are LNHNV and YYDKDF (reference sequence). The CDR3 is 16 residues long.

The gene calls are TRBV2 and TRBJ2-5, with D possibly being TRBD1 (6 bases). Germline V CDR1 and CDR2: SNHLY, FYNNEI. The CDR3 sequence is 9 residues long. V shed 11 bases and J shed 9 bases, with 10 bases lying between them. The CDR3: CASQGPQYF. The DNA for the CDR3 is TGTGCCTCGCAGGGGCCCCAGTACTTC.

The chain links TRBV27 to TRBJ1-5; the D is unclear. The ends were cut back, 6 bases at V and 7 bases at J, with 16 bases in the middle. CDR1 and CDR2 from the germline V gene are MNHEY and SMNVEV (reference sequence). This CDR3 is 14 amino acids long. CDR3 bases: TGTGCCAGCAGACCTGCAGGTCGAAGGCAGCCCCAGCATTTT. It translates to CASRPAGRRQPQHF.

The chain joins TRBV4-1 to TRBJ2-1; TRBD2 agrees at 8 bases. This CDR3 comprises 15 residues. Germline assignment: CDR1 MGHRA and CDR2 YSYEKL. V shed 1 base and J 8 bases; nucleotides not matched to a gene: 7. CDR3 protein: CASSQAETSAYEQFF. For the CDR3, the DNA is TGCGCCAGCAGCCAAGCTGAGACTAGCGCGTATGAGCAGTTCTTC.

This clone was counted between two and nine times. The V call is TRBV19, the J call TRBJ1-1; 11 nucleotides align to TRBD1. This CDR3 is built from 13 residues. The V gene's germline CDR1 is LNHDA and CDR2 SQIVND (reference sequence). The V segment lost 8 bases and the J segment 5 bases; nucleotides outside the gene matches: 4. CDR3 sequence reads: CASGQGARTEAFF. As DNA, the CDR3 is TGTGCCAGTGGACAGGGGGCGAGAACTGAAGCTTTCTTT.